A selection of T cell receptor beta chains follows, all from one sample in a study of blood T cell repertoires in COVID-19. Sequencing was performed with immunoSEQ multiplex PCR; in TCRdb, only in-frame clones are kept and a portion is missing. The sample has about 270,000 clones, around 88% seen once. Sequenced input: peripheral blood. These receptor sequences come from a woman in her seventies with COVID-19, enrolled during active disease. The CDR3 runs from the conserved cysteine through the conserved F or W. The order of the fields is D gene, J gene, clone size, V gene, CDR3 DNA, CDR3 protein. The D gene is left open where the match is weak. Clone size is shown for a subset of rows, as once, few, many or a class of expanded clone.

TRBD1,TRBJ2-1,.,TRBV19,TGTGCCAGTAGTGCCCGGGACAGGGACTACAATGAGCAGTTCTTC,CASSARDRDYNEQFF
.,TRBJ2-3,.,TRBV7-2,TGTGCCAGCAGCCCGACAGATACGCAGTATTTT,CASSPTDTQYF
.,TRBJ2-5,once,TRBV21-1,TGTGCCAGCAGCAAAGGACCGACAGGGAGTCCAGAGACCCAGTACTTC,CASSKGPTGSPETQYF
.,TRBJ2-7,.,TRBV28,TGTGCCAGCAGTTTACCCAGGGGCCCCTACGAGCAGTACTTC,CASSLPRGPYEQYF
TRBD1,TRBJ2-5,.,TRBV9,TGTGCCAGCAGCGTCCAACCCGGGACAGGGGTATATGGGGAGACCCAGTACTTC,CASSVQPGTGVYGETQYF
.,TRBJ2-3,.,TRBV7-2,TGTGCCAGCAGCAGGACTTATAGCACAGATACGCAGTATTTT,CASSRTYSTDTQYF
.,TRBJ2-5,.,TRBV12-3/TRBV12-4,TGTGCCAGCAGTTTTCGGGGGGAGACCCAGTACTTC,CASSFRGETQYF
TRBD1,TRBJ1-3,once,TRBV4-1,TGCGCCAGCAGCCAGGGACAGCTTTTCTCTGGAAACACCATATATTTT,CASSQGQLFSGNTIYF
.,TRBJ2-1,.,TRBV5-4,TGTGCCAGCAGCTTGGGGGGGGTTGAGCAGTTCTTC,CASSLGGVEQFF
.,TRBJ2-6,.,TRBV19,TGTGCCAGTAGTATGGTCGCGGCCGGGGCCAACGTCCTGACTTTC,CASSMVAAGANVLTF
.,TRBJ2-3,.,TRBV27,TGTGCCAGCAGTTTACGTACCCCGGGACACCCCACAGATACGCAGTATTTT,CASSLRTPGHPTDTQYF
TRBD1,TRBJ1-2,.,TRBV5-1,TGCGCCAGCAGCCTCTCGGGACAGACCCACTATGGCTACACCTTC,CASSLSGQTHYGYTF
.,TRBJ2-7,.,TRBV6-5,TGTGCCAGCATTGGACAGTCCTACGAGCAGTACTTC,CASIGQSYEQYF
.,TRBJ1-1,.,TRBV11-2,TGTGCCAGCAGCTTAGAGGGGACAATCTCCACTGAAGCTTTCTTT,CASSLEGTISTEAFF
.,TRBJ1-5,.,TRBV7-2,TGTGCCAGCAGCTTCCAAGGAGGCAATCAGCCCCAGCATTTT,CASSFQGGNQPQHF
.,TRBJ2-2,.,TRBV5-1,TGCGCCAGCAGCTCTGACCCGGGTAGCCGGGAGCTGTTTTTT,CASSSDPGSRELFF
.,TRBJ2-5,.,TRBV3-1/TRBV3-2,TGTGCCAGCAGCCAACTAAGAGAGACCCAGTACTTC,CASSQLRETQYF
.,TRBJ2-1,.,TRBV7-8,TGTGCCAGCAGGCTTAGAGGAGGAGTACCCAATGAGCAGTTCTTC,CASRLRGGVPNEQFF
TRBD2,TRBJ2-1,.,TRBV5-4,TGTGCCAGCAGCCGGATCGGACTAGCGGGGGCCCTCCCTTTTTACAATGAGCAGTTCTTC,CASSRIGLAGALPFYNEQFF
TRBD1,TRBJ2-1,.,TRBV6-4,TGTGCCAGCAGTGACTCTAGGGGGCCGGGTGAGCAGTTCTTC,CASSDSRGPGEQFF
.,TRBJ2-5,once,TRBV30,TGTGCCTGGAGTACCCCTCATAGGGGGGAGACCCAGTACTTC,CAWSTPHRGETQYF
.,TRBJ2-1,few,TRBV10-1,TGCGCCAGCAGAGATAGCGAAACCAACTCCTACAATGAGCAGTTCTTC,CASRDSETNSYNEQFF
.,TRBJ2-7,.,TRBV21-1,TGTGCCAGCAGGACCTTAAGGACTAGCGGGGGGGACTACGAGCAGTACTTC,CASRTLRTSGGDYEQYF
.,TRBJ1-1,.,TRBV10-3,TGTGCCATCAAAGGGGCAAATATAAACACTGAAGCTTTCTTT,CAIKGANINTEAFF
.,TRBJ1-6,.,TRBV19,TGTGCCAGTAGTATATTTGGAGAGAATTCACCCCTCCACTTT,CASSIFGENSPLHF
.,TRBJ1-2,once,TRBV2,TGTGCCACTCTGCCTAACGGAGGGTATGGCTACACCTTC,CATLPNGGYGYTF
TRBD1,TRBJ1-3,.,TRBV2,TGTGCCAGCAGTGGGACAGGGGGCGGTAACACCATATATTTT,CASSGTGGGNTIYF
.,TRBJ1-2,.,TRBV4-3,TGCGCCAGCAGCCAAGACGCGGCGGCGGGGGTGTATGGCTACACCTTC,CASSQDAAAGVYGYTF
.,TRBJ1-6,.,TRBV7-3,TGTGCCAGCAGCTCGGGGTCCGCCGCGTCACCCCTCCACTTT,CASSSGSAASPLHF
.,TRBJ2-7,.,TRBV5-1,TGCGCCAGCAGCAAACTCAGCTCAGGGAATAACGAGCAGTACTTC,CASSKLSSGNNEQYF
.,TRBJ1-2,once,TRBV7-2,TGTGCCAGCAGCTTAGCGGCCACCCACTATGGCTACACCTTC,CASSLAATHYGYTF
TRBD1,TRBJ2-1,.,TRBV20-1,TGCAGTGCTAGTACGGCAGGGGGAAGCAATGAGCAGTTCTTC,CSASTAGGSNEQFF
TRBD1,TRBJ2-5,.,TRBV10-3,TGTGCCATCAGTCCTTACGGGACAGGCAACCAAGAGACCCAGTACTTC,CAISPYGTGNQETQYF
.,TRBJ2-7,few,TRBV12-5,TGTGCTAGTGGTTTGACCACGACAGGCTCGGAGCAGTACTTC,CASGLTTTGSEQYF
TRBD2,TRBJ2-7,.,TRBV7-2,TGTGCCAGCAGCTATTACCCTCTAGCGGGGGGCTACGAGCAGTACTTC,CASSYYPLAGGYEQYF
.,TRBJ2-7,.,TRBV28,TGTGCCAGCAGTTTACCGGGGGAGACTCGGGCGCAGTACTTC,CASSLPGETRAQYF
.,TRBJ1-2,once,TRBV28,TGTGCCAGCAGGCAAGAGGGGCAGGGAGGCTATGGCTACACCTTC,CASRQEGQGGYGYTF
TRBD2,TRBJ2-1,.,TRBV3-1/TRBV3-2,TGTGCCAGCAGCCAATGGGCGGGGGGGCCGAATGAGCAGTTCTTC,CASSQWAGGPNEQFF
.,TRBJ2-7,.,TRBV19,TGTGCCAGTAGTATAGCTGGCAGTGACTACGAGCAGTACTTC,CASSIAGSDYEQYF
TRBD2,TRBJ2-7,.,TRBV14,TGTGCCAGCAGCCATCTCGCGGGGGGCTACGAGCAGTACTTC,CASSHLAGGYEQYF
TRBD1,TRBJ1-2,.,TRBV6-2/TRBV6-3,TGTGCCAGCAGTTACGGACAGGGCAATGGCTACACCTTC,CASSYGQGNGYTF
TRBD1,TRBJ2-2,.,TRBV15,TGTGCCACCAGCAGAAAACAGGGGGGATACGTCGGGGAGCTGTTTTTT,CATSRKQGGYVGELFF
TRBD1,TRBJ1-2,.,TRBV7-2,TGTGCCAGCAGCTGGCAGACAGGGCCTTATGGCTACACCTTC,CASSWQTGPYGYTF
.,TRBJ1-2,.,TRBV5-1,TGCGCCAGCAGCTTGTCCCCAGCATCAGGCAATGGCTACACCTTC,CASSLSPASGNGYTF
.,TRBJ2-7,.,TRBV7-3,TGTGCCAGCAGCTTAACACCAGGTTTCTACGAGCAGTACTTC,CASSLTPGFYEQYF
TRBD1,TRBJ2-3,.,TRBV2,TGTGCCAGCAGTATACAGGGGGCTCCCACAGATACGCAGTATTTT,CASSIQGAPTDTQYF
.,TRBJ1-5,.,TRBV19,TGTGCCAGTAGTATCCAACAGAATCAGCCCCAGCATTTT,CASSIQQNQPQHF
.,TRBJ1-5,.,TRBV3-1/TRBV3-2,TGTGCCAGCAGCCAAGATAGCCAGCCCCAGCATTTT,CASSQDSQPQHF
TRBD2,TRBJ2-2,.,TRBV5-1,TGCGCCAGCAGCTTTGAGCGGGGCAATGGGTTCGGCGGGGAGCTGTTTTTT,CASSFERGNGFGGELFF